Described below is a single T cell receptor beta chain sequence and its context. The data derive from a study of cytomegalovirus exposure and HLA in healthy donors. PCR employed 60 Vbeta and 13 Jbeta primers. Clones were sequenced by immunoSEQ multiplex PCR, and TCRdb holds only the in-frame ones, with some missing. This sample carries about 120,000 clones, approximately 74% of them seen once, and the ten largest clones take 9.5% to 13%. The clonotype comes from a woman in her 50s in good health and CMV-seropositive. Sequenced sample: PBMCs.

The CDR3 loop is CASREADGGYEQYF. For the CDR3, the DNA is TGTGCCAGCAGGGAAGCGGACGGGGGCTACGAGCAGTACTTC. The chain carries TRBV25-1 and TRBJ2-7; the D gene is possibly TRBD2 (6 bases). CDR1 and CDR2 (germline): MGHDK, SYGVNS. Trimming shortened V by 6 bases and J by 3 bases, and 15 bases separated the two germline ends. This CDR3 contains 14 residues.